Listed below are T cell receptor beta chains from one sample, sequenced in a study of T cell responses to AZD1222 COVID-19 vaccine. Repertoires were generated with immunoSEQ multiplex PCR, while TCRdb's copy carries only in-frame clones and drops some. The data contain 65,000 to 95,000 clones, about 84% of them singletons. The sample here was peripheral blood, taken on day 0 of AZD1222 vaccination. The receptor source for this set is an adult in good health. The CDR3 runs from the conserved cysteine through the conserved F or W. The D gene is left open where the match is weak. Not all rows give a size; the values are once, few, many and, for expanded clones, a class.

d_gene: TRBD1; v_gene: TRBV5-1; abundance: .; j_gene: TRBJ1-1; CDR3nt: TGCGCCAGCAGCTGGACCGGGACAGCGGACACTGAAGCTTTCTTT; CDR3aa: CASSWTGTADTEAFF
d_gene: TRBD1; v_gene: TRBV2; abundance: .; j_gene: TRBJ1-5; CDR3nt: TGTGCCAGCATACCTACAGGGGTCTTAAGTCAGCCCCAGCATTTT; CDR3aa: CASIPTGVLSQPQHF
d_gene: .; v_gene: TRBV11-2; abundance: .; j_gene: TRBJ2-5; CDR3nt: TGTGCCAGCAGCTTATTCAGATCTCGAGAGACCCAGTACTTC; CDR3aa: CASSLFRSRETQYF
d_gene: .; v_gene: TRBV10-3; abundance: once; j_gene: TRBJ1-2; CDR3nt: TGTGCCATCAGTGAGTCAGGGACCAAGATCCATGGCTACACCTTC; CDR3aa: CAISESGTKIHGYTF
d_gene: .; v_gene: TRBV28; abundance: .; j_gene: TRBJ1-1; CDR3nt: TGTGCCAGCGCGGCGGGGGTCTTAAACACTGAAGCTTTCTTT; CDR3aa: CASAAGVLNTEAFF
d_gene: TRBD1; v_gene: TRBV19; abundance: .; j_gene: TRBJ2-2; CDR3nt: TGTGCCAGTAGTGCCGGACAGGGCATCGGGGAGCTGTTTTTT; CDR3aa: CASSAGQGIGELFF
d_gene: .; v_gene: TRBV3-1/TRBV3-2; abundance: .; j_gene: TRBJ1-2; CDR3nt: TGTGCCAGCAGCCAACTCGAGGGTTTAAGTGGCTACACCTTC; CDR3aa: CASSQLEGLSGYTF
d_gene: .; v_gene: TRBV5-1; abundance: .; j_gene: TRBJ2-7; CDR3nt: TGCGCCAGCAGCTCCCTAGGCGACGAGCAGTACTTC; CDR3aa: CASSSLGDEQYF
d_gene: .; v_gene: TRBV18; abundance: few; j_gene: TRBJ2-3; CDR3nt: TGTGCCAGCTCACCTCGGGGCTCTAGCACAGATACGCAGTATTTT; CDR3aa: CASSPRGSSTDTQYF
d_gene: TRBD2; v_gene: TRBV5-1; abundance: .; j_gene: TRBJ2-1; CDR3nt: TGCGCCAGCAGCTTGGTCGGACTAGCGGTAACCGGCCCGGACAATGAGCAGTTCTTC; CDR3aa: CASSLVGLAVTGPDNEQFF
d_gene: .; v_gene: TRBV30; abundance: .; j_gene: TRBJ1-2; CDR3nt: TGTGCCTGGACTTTAGGGGGACTGAGACCTAACTATGGCTACACCTTC; CDR3aa: CAWTLGGLRPNYGYTF
d_gene: .; v_gene: TRBV18; abundance: .; j_gene: TRBJ2-7; CDR3nt: TGTGCCAGCTCACAAGGACACGACTACGAGCAGTACTTC; CDR3aa: CASSQGHDYEQYF
d_gene: .; v_gene: TRBV5-1; abundance: .; j_gene: TRBJ1-2; CDR3nt: TGCGCCAGCAGCTCCGACCCTAACTATGGCTACACCTTC; CDR3aa: CASSSDPNYGYTF
d_gene: .; v_gene: TRBV11-2; abundance: few; j_gene: TRBJ1-1; CDR3nt: TGTGCCAGCAGCTTTGCGCAGAACACTGAAGCTTTCTTT; CDR3aa: CASSFAQNTEAFF
d_gene: .; v_gene: TRBV29-1; abundance: .; j_gene: TRBJ2-2; CDR3nt: TGCAGCGTTTCGGACCGAACCGGGGAGCTGTTTTTT; CDR3aa: CSVSDRTGELFF
d_gene: .; v_gene: TRBV5-1; abundance: .; j_gene: TRBJ1-4; CDR3nt: TGCGCCAGCAGCTTGGTACCGAATAATGAAAAACTGTTTTTT; CDR3aa: CASSLVPNNEKLFF
d_gene: .; v_gene: TRBV18; abundance: .; j_gene: TRBJ1-1; CDR3nt: TGTGCCAGCTCACCACAAGTATCCACTGAAGCTTTCTTT; CDR3aa: CASSPQVSTEAFF
d_gene: TRBD1; v_gene: TRBV7-8; abundance: .; j_gene: TRBJ2-7; CDR3nt: TGTGCCAGCAGCCCACAAGGACAGGGCGGCGAGCAGTACTTC; CDR3aa: CASSPQGQGGEQYF
d_gene: .; v_gene: TRBV6-5; abundance: .; j_gene: TRBJ2-2; CDR3nt: TGTGCCAGCAGATGGGTCACCGGGGAGCTGTTTTTT; CDR3aa: CASRWVTGELFF
d_gene: .; v_gene: TRBV5-5; abundance: .; j_gene: TRBJ2-2; CDR3nt: TGTGCCAGCAGCTTGCCCCCGACTGGGAACACCGGGGAGCTGTTTTTT; CDR3aa: CASSLPPTGNTGELFF
d_gene: .; v_gene: TRBV5-4; abundance: .; j_gene: TRBJ2-1; CDR3nt: TGTGCCAGCAGCTTAGGAGGTTCTGGGTCCTACAATGAGCAGTTCTTC; CDR3aa: CASSLGGSGSYNEQFF
d_gene: .; v_gene: TRBV5-8; abundance: .; j_gene: TRBJ2-7; CDR3nt: TGTGCCAGCAGCTTGGTCTACGAGCAGTACTTC; CDR3aa: CASSLVYEQYF
d_gene: .; v_gene: TRBV25-1; abundance: .; j_gene: TRBJ1-6; CDR3nt: TGTGCCAGCACTGAGAAGGGGCTTCACAATTCACCCCTCCACTTT; CDR3aa: CASTEKGLHNSPLHF
d_gene: .; v_gene: TRBV29-1; abundance: .; j_gene: TRBJ1-2; CDR3nt: TGCAGCGTTGAACCCAACAGTGGCTACACCTTC; CDR3aa: CSVEPNSGYTF
d_gene: TRBD2; v_gene: TRBV6-5; abundance: .; j_gene: TRBJ2-1; CDR3nt: TGTGCCAGCAGTTCCGAGACTAGCGGGGGGCCCTATGAGCAGTTCTTC; CDR3aa: CASSSETSGGPYEQFF
d_gene: .; v_gene: TRBV18; abundance: .; j_gene: TRBJ1-6; CDR3nt: TGTGCCAGCTCGGCCTCCGAGGGCCCTACTAACAATTCACCCCTCCACTTT; CDR3aa: CASSASEGPTNNSPLHF
d_gene: .; v_gene: TRBV11-2; abundance: .; j_gene: TRBJ2-3; CDR3nt: TGTGCCAGCAGCCCCCGGGATGCGGCACTTAGCACAGATACGCAGTATTTT; CDR3aa: CASSPRDAALSTDTQYF
d_gene: .; v_gene: TRBV5-5; abundance: .; j_gene: TRBJ1-1; CDR3nt: TGTGCCAGCAGCTTGGAACTTAGGACGGAGACTGAAGCTTTCTTT; CDR3aa: CASSLELRTETEAFF
d_gene: TRBD1; v_gene: TRBV27; abundance: few; j_gene: TRBJ1-5; CDR3nt: TGTGCCAGCAGTTCACAGGGGGCGGGTCAGCCCCAGCATTTT; CDR3aa: CASSSQGAGQPQHF
d_gene: TRBD1; v_gene: TRBV25-1; abundance: .; j_gene: TRBJ2-2; CDR3nt: TGTGCCAGCAGTTCACCGGGACAGGGATCCGGGGAGCTGTTTTTT; CDR3aa: CASSSPGQGSGELFF
d_gene: TRBD1; v_gene: TRBV5-4; abundance: .; j_gene: TRBJ1-5; CDR3nt: TGTGCCAGCAGCATACAGGGGAGGACCAATCAGCCCCAGCATTTT; CDR3aa: CASSIQGRTNQPQHF
d_gene: TRBD1; v_gene: TRBV3-1/TRBV3-2; abundance: .; j_gene: TRBJ1-4; CDR3nt: TGTGCCAGCAGCCGGACAGGGGGCCAGGAAAAACTGTTTTTT; CDR3aa: CASSRTGGQEKLFF
d_gene: TRBD1; v_gene: TRBV18; abundance: .; j_gene: TRBJ1-3; CDR3nt: TGTGCCAGCTCACAACCGGGACAGTATTTTCGAAACACCATATATTTT; CDR3aa: CASSQPGQYFRNTIYF
d_gene: .; v_gene: TRBV9; abundance: .; j_gene: TRBJ1-2; CDR3nt: TGTGCCAGCAGCGACAGCAACTATGGCTACACCTTC; CDR3aa: CASSDSNYGYTF
d_gene: .; v_gene: TRBV4-2; abundance: .; j_gene: TRBJ2-3; CDR3nt: TGTGCCAGCAGCCAAGATGTGGGGGTTCCGACCAGCACAGATACGCAGTATTTT; CDR3aa: CASSQDVGVPTSTDTQYF
d_gene: TRBD2; v_gene: TRBV28; abundance: once; j_gene: TRBJ2-5; CDR3nt: TGTGCCAGCATCTCCAGCGGGGGGATAGTAGGGGAGACCCAGTACTTC; CDR3aa: CASISSGGIVGETQYF
d_gene: .; v_gene: TRBV28; abundance: .; j_gene: TRBJ1-5; CDR3nt: TGTGCCAGCACCCAAGGGGGTCAGCCCCAGCATTTT; CDR3aa: CASTQGGQPQHF